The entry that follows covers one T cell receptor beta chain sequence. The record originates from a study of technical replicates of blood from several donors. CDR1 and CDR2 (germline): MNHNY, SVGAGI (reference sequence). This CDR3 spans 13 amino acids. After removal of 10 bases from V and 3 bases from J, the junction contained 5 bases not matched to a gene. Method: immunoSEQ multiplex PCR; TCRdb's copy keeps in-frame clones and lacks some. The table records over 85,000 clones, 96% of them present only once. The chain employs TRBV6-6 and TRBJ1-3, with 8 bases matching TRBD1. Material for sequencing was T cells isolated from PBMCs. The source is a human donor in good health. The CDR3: CATTTGGGNTIYF. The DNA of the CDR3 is TGTGCCACTACTACAGGGGGTGGAAACACCATATATTTT.